The 6 T cell receptor beta chains below all came from one sample that was sequenced in a study of control samples from healthy donors and cancer patients. Measured with immunoSEQ multiplex PCR; TCRdb has only the in-frame clones, and not every one. The sample records some 76,000 clones, around nine tenths being singletons. The sequenced material came from PBMCs. The receptor source for this set is a woman in her forties or fifties with colorectal cancer.

The chain joins TRBV14 to TRBJ1-1; perhaps TRBD1 as D (5 bases). Looked up from germline, CDR1 is SGHDN and CDR2 is FVKESK. The CDR3 extends over 14 amino acids. V lost 3 bases, J lost 4 bases, and 12 bases lay in between. The CDR3 region is CASSQTRGGTEAFF. CDR3 in DNA: TGTGCCAGCAGCCAGACTAGGGGAGGCACTGAAGCTTTCTTT. The complete variable domain, with remaining parts taken from reference TRBV14 and TRBJ1-1, reads EAGVTQFPSHSVIEKGQTVTLRCDPISGHDNLYWYRRVMGKEIKFLLHFVKESKQDESGMPNNRFLAERTGGTYSTLKVQPAELEDSGVYFCASSQTRGGTEAFFGQGTRLTVV.

This clone was observed a single time. The rearrangement links TRBV6-5 to TRBJ1-2; D possibly corresponds to TRBD1 (6 bases). The V end lost 8 bases, the J end lost 2 bases, and 12 bases lay between the germline ends. There are 13 residues in the CDR3. Germline CDR1 reads MNHEY; CDR2 reads SVGAGI. CDR3 amino acids: CASFTGSNYGYTF. CDR3 nucleotide sequence: TGTGCCAGCTTTACAGGGTCAAACTATGGCTACACCTTC.

The V and J genes are TRBV6-5 and TRBJ2-7; D gene ambiguous. This CDR3 is 14 amino acids long. Trimming removed 0 bases from V and 0 bases from J, with 6 bases in between. The germline CDR1 and CDR2 sequences are MNHEY and SVGAGI. The CDR3 DNA sequence: TGTGCCAGCAGTTACTCGCGGAGCTCCTACGAGCAGTACGTC. Protein: CASSYSRSSYEQYV.

This clone was seen only once. CDR3 sequence reads: CASSLAVSEKLFF. The DNA of the CDR3 is TGCGCCAGCAGCTTGGCCGTGAGTGAAAAACTGTTTTTT. The rearrangement uses TRBV5-1 and TRBJ1-4, with D unresolved. Trimming stripped 0 bases from V and 7 bases from J, with 7 bases between. Germline CDR1 is SGHRS and CDR2 is YFSETQ. CDR3 length: 13 amino acids.

This chain uses TRBV3-1 (or the pseudogene TRBV3-2) with TRBJ1-2; 11 nucleotides match TRBD1. J gave up 3 bases and V 1 base, and 1 base lay outside the gene matches. This CDR3 has 15 amino acids. Germline CDR1 LGHDT, CDR2 YNNKEL (reference sequence). CDR3 DNA: TGTGCCAGCAGCCAAGGGGACAGGGGGGACTATGGCTACACCTTC. Translating gives CASSQGDRGDYGYTF.

This clone appeared once. This chain uses TRBV7-2 with TRBJ1-6; TRBD1 matches 7 bases. CDR1 is SGHTA and CDR2 is FQGNSA in the germline V gene. There are 16 residues in the CDR3. Trimming removed 5 bases from V and 7 bases from J; junction bases left unmatched: 11. This CDR3 is CASSRAGGGENSPLHF. The DNA of the CDR3 is TGTGCCAGCAGCCGCGCAGGGGGTGGAGAGAATTCACCCCTCCACTTT.